What follows describes a single T cell receptor beta chain. Germline CDR1 reads LNHDA; CDR2 reads SQIVND (reference sequence). CDR3 length: 15 residues. V gave up 8 bases and J gave up 3 bases; unmatched junction bases: 8. These data originate in a study of blood T cell repertoires in COVID-19. Study summary: Collection of acute and convalescent COVID-19 samples took place in the United States, Italy and Spain.

Repertoires were generated with immunoSEQ multiplex PCR, while TCRdb's copy carries only in-frame clones and drops some. Among about 120,000 clones listed, about 85% were seen once. V gene TRBV19 combines with J gene TRBJ2-1; TRBD1 agrees at 9 bases. Sequenced sample: peripheral blood. The receptor comes from a man aged 55 to 69 with acute or convalescent COVID-19. Written as DNA, the CDR3 is TGTGCCAGTTCCCCCCCGGACAGGGGCTACAATGAGCAGTTCTTC. It encodes CASSPPDRGYNEQFF.